The rows below give T cell receptor beta chains drawn from one sample of a study of shared clonotypes between healthy human individuals. The method was immunoSEQ multiplex PCR; TCRdb's version includes in-frame clones alone and lacks a portion of them. The sample contains about 2 million clones, less than 95% of which appear only once. Sequenced material: naive CD8+ T cells sorted from blood. The receptors derive from a man aged 18 to 30 in good health. Each CDR3 is given with its conserved first and last residue. D genes are given only for firm matches. Size values are once, few and many counts, or a class for expanded clones, and some rows have none.

D gene	V gene	J gene	clone size	CDR3 protein	CDR3 DNA
NA	TRBV6-1	TRBJ1-2	NA	CASSEGLGGGYGYTF	TGTGCCAGCAGTGAAGGATTAGGGGGTGGGTATGGCTACACCTTC
TRBD2	TRBV6-5	TRBJ2-1	NA	CASSYNGAGVQFF	TGTGCCAGCAGTTACAACGGGGCGGGGGTTCAGTTCTTC
NA	TRBV5-6	TRBJ2-5	NA	CASSLGGRETQYF	TGTGCCAGCAGCTTAGGGGGAAGGGAGACCCAGTACTTC
NA	TRBV27	TRBJ2-2	NA	CASSPGSAGELFF	TGTGCCAGCAGTCCCGGAAGTGCCGGGGAGCTGTTTTTT
NA	TRBV5-5	TRBJ1-1	NA	CASSLGGFSEAFF	TGTGCCAGCAGCCTGGGAGGGTTCTCTGAAGCTTTCTTT
NA	TRBV28	TRBJ2-7	NA	CASSFTGVTYEQYF	TGTGCCAGCAGTTTCACGGGGGTCACCTACGAGCAGTACTTC
TRBD1	TRBV27	TRBJ2-7	NA	CASSFDRGGEQYF	TGTGCCAGCAGTTTCGACAGGGGTGGGGAGCAGTACTTC
NA	TRBV5-1	TRBJ2-5	NA	CASSQEQESETQYF	TGCGCCAGCAGCCAAGAACAGGAGTCGGAGACCCAGTACTTC
TRBD1	TRBV27	TRBJ2-7	NA	CASRQRQGAYEQYF	TGTGCCAGCAGGCAGAGACAGGGGGCTTACGAGCAGTACTTC
NA	TRBV13	TRBJ2-1	NA	CASSGNEQFF	TGTGCTTCCTCGGGTAATGAGCAGTTCTTC
NA	TRBV29-1	TRBJ2-2	NA	CSAGWPGELFF	TGCAGCGCCGGCTGGCCTGGGGAGCTGTTTTTT
NA	TRBV10-3	TRBJ2-5	NA	CAISVGVAQETQYF	TGTGCCATCAGTGTGGGGGTTGCCCAAGAGACCCAGTACTTC
NA	TRBV7-8	TRBJ2-2	NA	CASSRYANTGELFF	TGTGCCAGCAGCCGGTACGCGAACACCGGGGAGCTGTTTTTT
NA	TRBV6-5	TRBJ2-1	once	CASSYGGLAGNEQFF	TGTGCCAGCAGTTACGGCGGCCTAGCCGGGAATGAGCAGTTCTTC
TRBD1	TRBV4-1	TRBJ2-5	NA	CASSQSLTGMGQETQYF	TGCGCCAGCAGCCAATCCCTGACAGGGATGGGCCAAGAGACCCAGTACTTC
NA	TRBV4-1	TRBJ2-1	NA	CASSQEMGASSYNEQFF	TGCGCCAGCAGCCAAGAAATGGGGGCGAGCTCCTACAATGAGCAGTTCTTC
NA	TRBV7-9	TRBJ2-5	NA	CASSFGRDKYQETQYF	TGTGCCAGCAGCTTTGGCAGGGACAAGTACCAAGAGACCCAGTACTTC
TRBD1	TRBV7-3	TRBJ1-1	NA	CASSSTGEDTEAFF	TGTGCCAGCAGCTCGACAGGGGAGGACACTGAAGCTTTCTTT
TRBD1	TRBV29-1	TRBJ2-7	NA	CSVMGTGGVSYEQYF	TGCAGCGTTATGGGGACAGGGGGCGTATCCTACGAGCAGTACTTC
NA	TRBV14	TRBJ1-2	NA	CASSQAGLIYGYTF	TGTGCCAGCAGCCAAGCGGGTCTGATTTATGGCTACACCTTC
TRBD1	TRBV4-3	TRBJ1-2	NA	CASSQEYNRGSPNVYGYTF	TGCGCCAGCAGCCAAGAGTATAACAGGGGTTCCCCTAATGTCTATGGCTACACCTTC
NA	TRBV7-9	TRBJ1-1	NA	CASSDYRASTEAFF	TGTGCCAGCAGCGATTACAGGGCTAGCACTGAAGCTTTCTTT
TRBD1	TRBV9	TRBJ2-5	NA	CASSVGQGDLETQYF	TGTGCCAGCAGCGTGGGACAGGGAGATTTGGAGACCCAGTACTTC
TRBD1	TRBV4-1	TRBJ2-7	NA	CASSLSRTGGDYEQYF	TGCGCCAGCAGCTTGTCAAGGACAGGGGGGGACTACGAGCAGTACTTC
TRBD2	TRBV4-2	TRBJ2-5	NA	CASSQDRLAGGPGQETQYF	TGTGCCAGCAGCCAAGATAGACTAGCGGGAGGGCCGGGTCAAGAGACCCAGTACTTC
NA	TRBV27	TRBJ2-7	NA	CASSTRDSYEQYF	TGTGCCAGCAGTACCAGGGACTCCTACGAGCAGTACTTC
NA	TRBV27	TRBJ2-2	NA	CASSYGTNTGELFF	TGTGCCAGCAGTTATGGGACGAACACCGGGGAGCTGTTTTTT
NA	TRBV11-1	TRBJ2-5	NA	CASSPLGPGGETQYF	TGTGCCAGCAGCCCGCTTGGGCCCGGGGGAGAGACCCAGTACTTC
TRBD2	TRBV19	TRBJ2-3	NA	CASSTFREVGTDTQYF	TGTGCCAGTAGTACCTTCCGGGAGGTAGGCACAGATACGCAGTATTTT
NA	TRBV7-2	TRBJ2-5	NA	CASSLITGQETQYF	TGTGCCAGCAGCTTAATCACAGGGCAAGAGACCCAGTACTTC
TRBD1	TRBV10-3	TRBJ2-5	NA	CAISESSSIGQGEFETQYF	TGTGCCATCAGTGAGTCGTCCTCAATTGGACAGGGGGAATTTGAGACCCAGTACTTC
NA	TRBV2	TRBJ1-2	NA	CASTKDGGSPAVSF	TGTGCCAGCACCAAAGATGGAGGGAGTCCCGCTGTTTCCTTC
TRBD2	TRBV19	TRBJ2-4	NA	CATRSGTKNIQYF	TGTGCCACTCGTAGCGGGACCAAAAACATTCAGTACTTC
NA	TRBV5-4	TRBJ1-1	NA	CASSLAGTNTEAFF	TGTGCCAGCAGCTTGGCGGGTACGAACACTGAAGCTTTCTTT
TRBD2	TRBV11-2	TRBJ2-3	NA	CASSLTSGPPGTDTQYF	TGTGCCAGCAGCTTGACTAGCGGGCCGCCAGGCACAGATACGCAGTATTTT
TRBD2	TRBV13	TRBJ2-1	once	CASSDKREVSYNEQFF	TGTGCCAGCAGCGACAAGCGGGAGGTATCCTACAATGAGCAGTTCTTC
TRBD1	TRBV7-9	TRBJ2-7	NA	CASSPQTGEIYEQYF	TGTGCCAGCAGCCCGCAGACAGGGGAGATCTACGAGCAGTACTTC
TRBD1	TRBV5-1	TRBJ2-2	NA	CASSPGRTGGERAGELFF	TGCGCCAGCAGCCCCGGCAGGACAGGGGGCGAACGGGCCGGGGAGCTGTTTTTT
NA	TRBV4-3	TRBJ2-1	NA	CASSQDKTSSYNEQFF	TGCGCCAGCAGCCAAGACAAGACGAGCTCCTACAATGAGCAGTTCTTC
NA	TRBV6-1	TRBJ1-5	NA	CASRMTGGTNQPQHF	TGTGCCAGCAGAATGACAGGCGGCACCAATCAGCCCCAGCATTTT
NA	TRBV10-3	TRBJ2-3	NA	CAISEANGGTQYF	TGTGCCATCAGTGAGGCAAACGGGGGAACGCAGTATTTT
TRBD1	TRBV27	TRBJ1-4	NA	CASSSTGQGGLFF	TGTGCCAGCAGTTCGACGGGACAGGGGGGACTGTTTTTT
TRBD2	TRBV5-6	TRBJ2-1	NA	CASSLLLAGYEQFF	TGTGCCAGCAGCTTGCTCCTAGCGGGATACGAGCAGTTCTTC
NA	TRBV27	TRBJ1-5	NA	CATQSGAGQPQHF	TGTGCCACCCAGTCAGGGGCGGGTCAGCCCCAGCATTTT
NA	TRBV13	TRBJ2-7	NA	CASSLGDRTYEQYF	TGTGCCAGCAGCTTAGGGGACCGGACCTACGAGCAGTACTTC
NA	TRBV30	TRBJ1-1	few	CAWSVRGTEAFF	TGTGCCTGGAGTGTGCGGGGCACTGAAGCTTTCTTT
NA	TRBV7-8	TRBJ2-4	once	CASSLGLESDIQYF	TGTGCCAGCAGCTTAGGACTAGAGTCAGACATTCAGTACTTC
TRBD2	TRBV5-1	TRBJ2-3	NA	CASSLELAGTSTDTQYF	TGCGCCAGCAGCTTGGAGCTAGCGGGGACTAGCACAGATACGCAGTATTTT
NA	TRBV4-1	TRBJ2-5	NA	CASSQDYREETQYF	TGCGCCAGCAGCCAAGATTACAGGGAAGAGACCCAGTACTTC
NA	TRBV27	TRBJ2-3	once	CASSPRQATIDTQYF	TGTGCCAGCAGTCCCCGACAGGCGACTATAGATACGCAGTATTTT
TRBD1	TRBV15	TRBJ2-5	NA	CATSRDQPGQHQETQYF	TGTGCCACCAGCAGAGATCAACCGGGACAGCACCAAGAGACCCAGTACTTC
TRBD1	TRBV30	TRBJ1-2	NA	CAWRAARGNVGYTF	TGTGCCTGGAGGGCGGCCAGGGGGAATGTCGGCTACACCTTC
NA	TRBV7-9	TRBJ2-1	NA	CASSPDGYNEQFF	TGTGCCAGCAGCCCGGACGGTTACAATGAGCAGTTCTTC
TRBD2	TRBV9	TRBJ2-2	NA	CASSLRTSGPSNTGELFF	TGTGCCAGCAGCCTAAGGACTAGCGGGCCATCGAACACCGGGGAGCTGTTTTTT
NA	TRBV4-1	TRBJ2-5	once	CASSQAPSETQYF	TGCGCCAGCAGCCAAGCCCCCTCCGAGACCCAGTACTTC